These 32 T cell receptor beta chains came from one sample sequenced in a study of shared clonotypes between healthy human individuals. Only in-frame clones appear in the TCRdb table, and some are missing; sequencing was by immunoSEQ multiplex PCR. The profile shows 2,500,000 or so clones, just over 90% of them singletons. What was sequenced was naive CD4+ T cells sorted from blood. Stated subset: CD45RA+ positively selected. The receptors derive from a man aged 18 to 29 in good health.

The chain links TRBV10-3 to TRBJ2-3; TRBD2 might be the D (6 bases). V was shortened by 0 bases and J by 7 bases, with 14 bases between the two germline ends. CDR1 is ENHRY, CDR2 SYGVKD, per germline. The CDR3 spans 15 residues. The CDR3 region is CAISESVRRGNTQYF. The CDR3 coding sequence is TGTGCCATCAGTGAGTCGGTCAGGCGGGGAAATACGCAGTATTTT.

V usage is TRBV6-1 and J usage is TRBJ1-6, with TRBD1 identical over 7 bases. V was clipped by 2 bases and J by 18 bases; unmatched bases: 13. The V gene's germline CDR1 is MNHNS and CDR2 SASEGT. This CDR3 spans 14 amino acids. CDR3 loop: CASSEYWDSSMAHF. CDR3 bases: TGTGCCAGCAGTGAATATTGGGACAGTTCTATGGCCCACTTT.

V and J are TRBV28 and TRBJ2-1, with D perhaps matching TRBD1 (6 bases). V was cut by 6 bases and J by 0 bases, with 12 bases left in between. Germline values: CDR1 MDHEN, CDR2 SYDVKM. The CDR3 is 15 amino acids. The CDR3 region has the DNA TGTGCCAGCAGCTTAACGACAGGCTCCTACAATGAGCAGTTCTTC. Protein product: CASSLTTGSYNEQFF.

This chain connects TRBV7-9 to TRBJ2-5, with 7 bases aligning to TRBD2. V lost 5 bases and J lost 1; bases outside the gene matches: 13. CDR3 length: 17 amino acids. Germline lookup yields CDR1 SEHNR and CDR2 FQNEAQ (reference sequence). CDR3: CASSQRGGAVIQETQYF. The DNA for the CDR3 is TGTGCCAGCAGCCAACGGGGAGGGGCAGTCATCCAAGAGACCCAGTACTTC. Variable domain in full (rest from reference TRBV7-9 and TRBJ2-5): DTGVSQNPRHKITKRGQNVTFRCDPISEHNRLYWYRQTLGQGPEFLTYFQNEAQLEKSRLLSDRFSAERPKGSFSTLEIQRTEQGDSAMYLCASSQRGGAVIQETQYFGPGTRLLVL.

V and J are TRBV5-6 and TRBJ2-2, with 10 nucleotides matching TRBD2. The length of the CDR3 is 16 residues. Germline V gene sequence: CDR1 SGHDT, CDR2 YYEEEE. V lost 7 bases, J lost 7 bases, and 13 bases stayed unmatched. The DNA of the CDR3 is TGTGCCAGCTTCTGGACTAGCGGCAAACGGAGCGGGGAGCTGTTTTTT. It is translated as CASFWTSGKRSGELFF.

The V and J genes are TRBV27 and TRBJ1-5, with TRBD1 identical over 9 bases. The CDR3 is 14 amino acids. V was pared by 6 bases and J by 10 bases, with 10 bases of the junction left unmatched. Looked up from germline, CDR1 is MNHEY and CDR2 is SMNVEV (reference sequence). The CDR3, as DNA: TGTGCCAGCAGCCCCGGGACAGGGATCGGCCCCCAGCATTTT. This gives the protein CASSPGTGIGPQHF.

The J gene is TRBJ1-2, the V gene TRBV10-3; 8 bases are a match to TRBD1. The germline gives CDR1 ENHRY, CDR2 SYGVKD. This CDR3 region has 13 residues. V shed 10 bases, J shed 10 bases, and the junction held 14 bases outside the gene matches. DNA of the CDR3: TGTGCCACAGACTCCGGGACAGGTCCTTACTACACCTTC. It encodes CATDSGTGPYYTF.

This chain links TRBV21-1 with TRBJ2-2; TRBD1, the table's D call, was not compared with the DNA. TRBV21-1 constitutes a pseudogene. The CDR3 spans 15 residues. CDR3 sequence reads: CASINRDRGTGELFF. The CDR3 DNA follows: TGTGCCAGCATTAACCGGGACAGGGGCACCGGGGAGCTGTTTTTT.

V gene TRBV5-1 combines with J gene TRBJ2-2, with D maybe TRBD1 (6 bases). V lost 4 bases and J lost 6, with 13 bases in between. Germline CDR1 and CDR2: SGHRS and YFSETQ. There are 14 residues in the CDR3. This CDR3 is CASSTDRPSGELFF. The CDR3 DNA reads TGCGCCAGCAGCACCGACAGGCCCTCCGGGGAGCTGTTTTTT.

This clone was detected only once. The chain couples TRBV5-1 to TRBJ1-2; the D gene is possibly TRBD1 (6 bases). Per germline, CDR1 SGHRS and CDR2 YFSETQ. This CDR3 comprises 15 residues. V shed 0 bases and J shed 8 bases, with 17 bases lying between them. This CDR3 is CASSLVGGPLSGYTF. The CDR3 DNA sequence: TGCGCCAGCAGCTTGGTGGGGGGCCCCTTAAGCGGCTACACCTTC.

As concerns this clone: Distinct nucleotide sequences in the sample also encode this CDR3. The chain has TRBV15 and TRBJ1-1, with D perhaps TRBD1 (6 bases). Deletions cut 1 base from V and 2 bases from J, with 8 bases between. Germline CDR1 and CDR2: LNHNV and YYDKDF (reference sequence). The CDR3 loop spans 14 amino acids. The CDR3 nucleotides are TGTGCCACCAGCAGAGGACAGGTAAACACTGAAGCTTTCTTT. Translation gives CATSRGQVNTEAFF.

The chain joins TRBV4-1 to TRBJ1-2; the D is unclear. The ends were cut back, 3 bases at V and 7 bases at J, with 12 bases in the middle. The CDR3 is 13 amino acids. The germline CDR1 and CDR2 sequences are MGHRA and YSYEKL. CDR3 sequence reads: CASSQAPGIGYTF. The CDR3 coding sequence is TGCGCCAGCAGCCAGGCCCCGGGGATTGGCTACACCTTC.

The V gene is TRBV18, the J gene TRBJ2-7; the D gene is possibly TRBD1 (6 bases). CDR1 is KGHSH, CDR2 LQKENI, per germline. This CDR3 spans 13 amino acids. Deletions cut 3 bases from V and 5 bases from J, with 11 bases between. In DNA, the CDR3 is TGTGCCAGCTCACCCGGACAGACCAACGAGCAGTACTTC. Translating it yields CASSPGQTNEQYF.

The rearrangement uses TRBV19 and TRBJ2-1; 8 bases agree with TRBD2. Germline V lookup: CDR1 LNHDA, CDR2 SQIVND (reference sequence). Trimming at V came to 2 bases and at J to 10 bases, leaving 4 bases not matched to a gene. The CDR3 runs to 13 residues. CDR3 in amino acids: CASSIITSGEQFF. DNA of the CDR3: TGTGCCAGTAGTATAATCACTAGCGGAGAGCAGTTCTTC.

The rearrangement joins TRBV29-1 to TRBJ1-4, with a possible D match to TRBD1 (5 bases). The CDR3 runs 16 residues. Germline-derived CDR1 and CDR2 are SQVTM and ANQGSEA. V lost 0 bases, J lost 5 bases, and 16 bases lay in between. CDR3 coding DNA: TGCAGCGTTGAAGAAATCGGCCAGGGCTTCAATGAAAAACTGTTTTTT. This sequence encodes CSVEEIGQGFNEKLFF.

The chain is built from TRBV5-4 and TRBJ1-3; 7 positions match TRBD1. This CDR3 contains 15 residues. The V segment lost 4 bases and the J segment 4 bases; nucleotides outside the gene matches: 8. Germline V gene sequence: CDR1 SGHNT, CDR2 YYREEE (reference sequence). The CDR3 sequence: CASSHQGVKGNTIYF. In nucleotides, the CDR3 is TGTGCCAGCAGCCATCAGGGGGTTAAAGGAAACACCATATATTTT.

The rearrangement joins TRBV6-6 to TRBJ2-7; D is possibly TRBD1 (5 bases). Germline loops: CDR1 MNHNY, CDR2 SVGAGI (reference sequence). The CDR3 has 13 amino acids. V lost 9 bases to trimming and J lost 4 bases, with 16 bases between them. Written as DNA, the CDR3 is TGTGCCAGTACCCCCGGCAGGGCATACGAGCAGTACTTC. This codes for CASTPGRAYEQYF.

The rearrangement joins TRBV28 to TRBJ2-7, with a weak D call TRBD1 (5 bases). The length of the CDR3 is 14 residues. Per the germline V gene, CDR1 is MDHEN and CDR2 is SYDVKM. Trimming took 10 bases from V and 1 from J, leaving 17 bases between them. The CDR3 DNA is TGTGCCACAGGTGGCAGGGCCCCTTCCTACGAGCAGTACTTC. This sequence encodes CATGGRAPSYEQYF.

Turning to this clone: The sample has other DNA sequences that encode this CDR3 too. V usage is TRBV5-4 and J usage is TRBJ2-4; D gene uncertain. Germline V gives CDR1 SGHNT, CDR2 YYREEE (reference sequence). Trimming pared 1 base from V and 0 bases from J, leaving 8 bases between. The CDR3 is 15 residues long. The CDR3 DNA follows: TGTGCCAGCAGCTTGACTGGGTTAGCCAAAAACATTCAGTACTTC. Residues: CASSLTGLAKNIQYF. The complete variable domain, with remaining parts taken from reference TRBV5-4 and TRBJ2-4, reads ETGVTQSPTHLIKTRGQQVTLRCSSQSGHNTVSWYQQALGQGPQFIFQYYREEENGRGNFPPRFSGLQFPNYSSELNVNALELDDSALYLCASSLTGLAKNIQYFGAGTRLSVL.

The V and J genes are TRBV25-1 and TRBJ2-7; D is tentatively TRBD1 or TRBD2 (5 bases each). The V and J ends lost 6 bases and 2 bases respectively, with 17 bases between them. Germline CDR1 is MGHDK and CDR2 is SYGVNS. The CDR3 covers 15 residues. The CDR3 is CASRKDTGTPYEQYF. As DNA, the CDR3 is TGTGCCAGCAGGAAAGATACCGGGACCCCCTACGAGCAGTACTTC.

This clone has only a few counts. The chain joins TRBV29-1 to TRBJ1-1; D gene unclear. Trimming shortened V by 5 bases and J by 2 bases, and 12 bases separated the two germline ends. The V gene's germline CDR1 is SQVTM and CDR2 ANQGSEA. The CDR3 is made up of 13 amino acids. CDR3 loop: CSVNAKFNTEAFF. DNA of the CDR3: TGCAGCGTTAACGCTAAGTTCAACACTGAAGCTTTCTTT. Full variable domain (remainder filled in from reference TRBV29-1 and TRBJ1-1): SAVISQKPSRDICQRGTSLTIQCQVDSQVTMMFWYRQQPGQSLTLIATANQGSEATYESGFVIDKFPISRPNLTFSTLTVSNMSPEDSSIYLCSVNAKFNTEAFFGQGTRLTVV.

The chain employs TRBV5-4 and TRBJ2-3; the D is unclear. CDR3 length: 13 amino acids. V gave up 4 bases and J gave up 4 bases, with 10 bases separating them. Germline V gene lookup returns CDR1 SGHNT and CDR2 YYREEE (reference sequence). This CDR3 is CASSIAGPDTQYF. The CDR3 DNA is TGTGCCAGCAGCATCGCCGGGCCAGATACGCAGTATTTT.

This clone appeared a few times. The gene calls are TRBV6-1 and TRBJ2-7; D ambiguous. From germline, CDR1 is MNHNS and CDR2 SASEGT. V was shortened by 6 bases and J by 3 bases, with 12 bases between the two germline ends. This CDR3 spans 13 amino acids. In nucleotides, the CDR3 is TGTGCCAGCAGCGCCACCCGAGTCTACGAGCAGTACTTC. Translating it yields CASSATRVYEQYF.

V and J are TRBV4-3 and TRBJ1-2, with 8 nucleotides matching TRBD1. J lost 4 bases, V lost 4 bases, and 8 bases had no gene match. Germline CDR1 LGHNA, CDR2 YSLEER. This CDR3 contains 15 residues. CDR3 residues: CASSPRTGISYGYTF. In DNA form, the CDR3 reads TGCGCCAGCAGCCCCCGGACAGGGATCAGCTATGGCTACACCTTC.

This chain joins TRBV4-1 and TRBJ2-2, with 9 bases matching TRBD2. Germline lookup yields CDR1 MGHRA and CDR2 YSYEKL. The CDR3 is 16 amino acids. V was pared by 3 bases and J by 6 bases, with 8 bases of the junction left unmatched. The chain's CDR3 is CASSQPWTSAPGELFF. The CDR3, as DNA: TGCGCCAGCAGCCAGCCTTGGACTAGCGCCCCCGGGGAGCTGTTTTTT.

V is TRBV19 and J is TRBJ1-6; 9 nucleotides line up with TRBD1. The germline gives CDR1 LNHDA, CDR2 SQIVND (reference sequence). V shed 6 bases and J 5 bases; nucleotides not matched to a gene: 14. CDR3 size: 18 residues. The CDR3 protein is CASSPIGTGKKNNSPLHF. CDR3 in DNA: TGTGCCAGTAGCCCTATAGGGACAGGGAAAAAGAATAATTCACCCCTCCACTTT.

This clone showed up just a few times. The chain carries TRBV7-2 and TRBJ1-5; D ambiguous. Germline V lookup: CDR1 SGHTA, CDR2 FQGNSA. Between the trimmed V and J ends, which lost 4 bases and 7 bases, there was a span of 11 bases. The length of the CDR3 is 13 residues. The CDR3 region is CASSWRLGQPQHF. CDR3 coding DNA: TGTGCCAGCAGCTGGAGGTTGGGACAGCCCCAGCATTTT.

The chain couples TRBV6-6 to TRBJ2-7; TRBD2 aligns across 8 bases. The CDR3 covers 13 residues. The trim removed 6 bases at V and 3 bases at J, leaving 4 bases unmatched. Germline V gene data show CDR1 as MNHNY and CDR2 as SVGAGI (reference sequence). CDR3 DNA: TGTGCCAGCAGCCGCCGGGAGGGCTACGAGCAGTACTTC. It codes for CASSRREGYEQYF.

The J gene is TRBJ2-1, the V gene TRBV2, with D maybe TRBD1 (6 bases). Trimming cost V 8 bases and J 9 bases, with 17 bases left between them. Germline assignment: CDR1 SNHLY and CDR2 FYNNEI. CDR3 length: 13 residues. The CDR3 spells CASARPPRGEQFF. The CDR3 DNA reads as TGTGCCAGCGCGAGGCCACCCAGGGGTGAGCAGTTCTTC.

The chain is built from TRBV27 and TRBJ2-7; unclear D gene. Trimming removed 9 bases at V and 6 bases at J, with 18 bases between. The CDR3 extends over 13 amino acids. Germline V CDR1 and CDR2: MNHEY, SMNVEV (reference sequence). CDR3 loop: CARLNPRVSEQYF. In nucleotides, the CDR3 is TGTGCCAGACTAAATCCCCGGGTGAGCGAGCAGTACTTC.

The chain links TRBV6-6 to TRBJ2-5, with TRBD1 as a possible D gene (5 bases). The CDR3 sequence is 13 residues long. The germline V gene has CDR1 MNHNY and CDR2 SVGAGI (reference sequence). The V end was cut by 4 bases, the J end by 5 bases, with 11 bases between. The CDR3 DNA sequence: TGTGCCAGCAGTTGGGTGAAGGGGGAGACCCAGTACTTC. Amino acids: CASSWVKGETQYF.

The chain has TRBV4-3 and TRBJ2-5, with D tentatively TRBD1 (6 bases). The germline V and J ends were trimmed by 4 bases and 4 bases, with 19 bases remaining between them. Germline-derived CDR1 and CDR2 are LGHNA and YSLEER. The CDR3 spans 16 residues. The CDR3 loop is CASSPKAGVLGETQYF. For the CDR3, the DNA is TGCGCCAGCAGCCCTAAGGCAGGGGTTCTGGGAGAGACCCAGTACTTC.